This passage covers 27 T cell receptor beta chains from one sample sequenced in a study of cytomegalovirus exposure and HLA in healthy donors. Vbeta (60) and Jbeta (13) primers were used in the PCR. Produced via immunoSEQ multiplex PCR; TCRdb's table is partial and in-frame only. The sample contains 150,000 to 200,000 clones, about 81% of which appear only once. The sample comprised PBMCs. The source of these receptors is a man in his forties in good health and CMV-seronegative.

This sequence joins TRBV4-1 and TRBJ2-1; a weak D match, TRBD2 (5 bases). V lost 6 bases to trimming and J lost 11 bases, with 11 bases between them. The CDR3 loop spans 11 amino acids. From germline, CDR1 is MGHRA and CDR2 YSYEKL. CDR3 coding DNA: TGCGCCAGCAGTCTTACGGGGAAGCAGTTCTTC. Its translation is CASSLTGKQFF.

The CDR3 here is CASSLRVASGKETQYF. The DNA for the CDR3 is TGTGCCAGCAGTTTGCGGGTGGCTAGCGGAAAAGAGACCCAGTACTTC. The chain couples TRBV5-5 to TRBJ2-5; TRBD2 matches 7 bases. The CDR3 has 16 amino acids. Trimming removed 5 bases from V and 3 bases from J; junction bases left unmatched: 13. From germline, CDR1 is SGHKS and CDR2 YYEKEE (reference sequence). The variable domain in full, with the rest retrieved from reference TRBV5-5 and TRBJ2-5, is DAGVTQSPTHLIKTRGQQVTLRCSPISGHKSVSWYQQVLGQGPQFIFQYYEKEERGRGNFPDRFSARQFPNYSSELNVNALLLGDSALYLCASSLRVASGKETQYFGPGTRLLVL.

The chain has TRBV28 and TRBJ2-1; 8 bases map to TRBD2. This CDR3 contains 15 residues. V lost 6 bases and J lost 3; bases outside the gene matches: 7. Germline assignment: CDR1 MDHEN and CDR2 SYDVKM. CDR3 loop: CASSGPGLVYNEQFF. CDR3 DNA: TGTGCCAGCAGCGGACCGGGACTAGTCTACAATGAGCAGTTCTTC. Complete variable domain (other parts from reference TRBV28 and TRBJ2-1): DVKVTQSSRYLVKRTGEKVFLECVQDMDHENMFWYRQDPGLGLRLIYFSYDVKMKEKGDIPEGYSVSREKKERFSLILESASTNQTSMYLCASSGPGLVYNEQFFGPGTRLTVL.

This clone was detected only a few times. For the CDR3, the DNA is TGTGCCTGGAGGAAGGGACTTAACACCGGGGAGCTGTTTTTT. Translated, it gives CAWRKGLNTGELFF. The chain recombines TRBV30 with TRBJ2-2, with a tentative D call TRBD2 (6 bases). The CDR3 runs 14 residues. Germline CDR1 GTSNPN, CDR2 SVGIG (reference sequence). V shed 3 bases and J shed 2 bases, with 10 bases lying between them.

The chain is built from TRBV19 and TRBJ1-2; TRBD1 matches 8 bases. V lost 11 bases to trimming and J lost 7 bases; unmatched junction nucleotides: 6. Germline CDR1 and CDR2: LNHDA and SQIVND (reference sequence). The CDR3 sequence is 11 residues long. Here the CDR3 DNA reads TGTGCCGGAAGCAGGGGGCTTGGCTACACCTTC. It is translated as CAGSRGLGYTF.

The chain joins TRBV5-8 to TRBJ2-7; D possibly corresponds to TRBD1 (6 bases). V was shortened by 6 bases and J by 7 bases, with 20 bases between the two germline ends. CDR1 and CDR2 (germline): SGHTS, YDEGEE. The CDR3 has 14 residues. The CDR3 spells CASTVTWGRGEQYF. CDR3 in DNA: TGTGCCAGCACCGTGACGTGGGGGCGCGGAGAGCAGTACTTC.

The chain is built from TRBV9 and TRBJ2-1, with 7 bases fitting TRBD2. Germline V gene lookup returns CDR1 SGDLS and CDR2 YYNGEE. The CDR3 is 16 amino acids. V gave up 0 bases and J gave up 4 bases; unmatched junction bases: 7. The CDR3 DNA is TGTGCCAGCAGCGTAGCTGTCCAGCGGGATTACAATGAGCAGTTCTTC. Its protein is CASSVAVQRDYNEQFF.

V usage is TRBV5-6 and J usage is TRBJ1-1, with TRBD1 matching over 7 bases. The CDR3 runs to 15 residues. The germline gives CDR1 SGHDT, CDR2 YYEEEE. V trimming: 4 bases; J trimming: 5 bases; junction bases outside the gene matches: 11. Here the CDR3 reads CASSRLTGIGTEAFF. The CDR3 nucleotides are TGTGCCAGCAGCCGCTTGACAGGGATCGGTACTGAAGCTTTCTTT.

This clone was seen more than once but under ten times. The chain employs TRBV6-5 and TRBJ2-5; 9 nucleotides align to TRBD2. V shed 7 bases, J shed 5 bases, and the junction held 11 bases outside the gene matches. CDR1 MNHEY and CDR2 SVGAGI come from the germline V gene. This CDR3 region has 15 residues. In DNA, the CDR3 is TGTGCCAGCACCCCGGGGGGGGCGGGAGGGGAGACCCAGTACTTC. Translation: CASTPGGAGGETQYF.

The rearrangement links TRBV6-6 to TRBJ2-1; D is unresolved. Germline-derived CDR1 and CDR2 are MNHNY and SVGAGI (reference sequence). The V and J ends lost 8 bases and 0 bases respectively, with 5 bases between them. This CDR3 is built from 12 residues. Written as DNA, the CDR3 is TGTGCCAGCGGGCTCTCCTACAATGAGCAGTTCTTC. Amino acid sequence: CASGLSYNEQFF.

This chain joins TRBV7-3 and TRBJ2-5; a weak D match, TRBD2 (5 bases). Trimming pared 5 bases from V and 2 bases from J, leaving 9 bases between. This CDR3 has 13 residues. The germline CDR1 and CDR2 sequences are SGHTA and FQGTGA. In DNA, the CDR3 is TGTGCCAGCAGCGCGGACTCTCAAGAGACCCAGTACTTC. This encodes CASSADSQETQYF.

CDR3 in DNA: TGTGCCAGCTCATCATTACAGGGGACAACGAGCGAGCAGTACTTC. Translation: CASSSLQGTTSEQYF. The V and J genes are TRBV18 and TRBJ2-7; TRBD1 agrees at 7 bases. This CDR3 spans 15 amino acids. With V trimmed by 5 bases and J by 6 bases, 13 bases remained unmatched. Looked up from germline, CDR1 is KGHSH and CDR2 is LQKENI.

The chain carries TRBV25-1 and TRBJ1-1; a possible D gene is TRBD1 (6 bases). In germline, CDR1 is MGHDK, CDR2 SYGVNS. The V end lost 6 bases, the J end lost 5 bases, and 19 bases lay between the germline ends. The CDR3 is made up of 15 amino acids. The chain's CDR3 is CASSAPWGQSTEAFF. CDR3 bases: TGTGCCAGCAGCGCCCCGTGGGGGCAGAGTACTGAAGCTTTCTTT.

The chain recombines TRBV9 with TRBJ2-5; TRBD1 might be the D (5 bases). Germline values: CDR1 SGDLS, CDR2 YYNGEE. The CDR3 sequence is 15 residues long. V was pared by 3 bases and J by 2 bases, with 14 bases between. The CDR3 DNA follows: TGTGCCAGCAGCGACGTTAGGGGAATACAAGAGACCCAGTACTTC. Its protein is CASSDVRGIQETQYF.

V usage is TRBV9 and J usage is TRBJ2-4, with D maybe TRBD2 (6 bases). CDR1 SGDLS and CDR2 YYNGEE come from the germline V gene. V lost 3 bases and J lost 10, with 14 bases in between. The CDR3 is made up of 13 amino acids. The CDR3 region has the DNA TGTGCCAGCAGCGCCAATAGCGCGGGGATTCAGTACTTC. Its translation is CASSANSAGIQYF. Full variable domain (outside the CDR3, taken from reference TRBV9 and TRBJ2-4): DSGVTQTPKHLITATGQRVTLRCSPRSGDLSVYWYQQSLDQGLQFLIQYYNGEERAKGNILERFSAQQFPDLHSELNLSSLELGDSALYFCASSANSAGIQYFGAGTRLSVL.

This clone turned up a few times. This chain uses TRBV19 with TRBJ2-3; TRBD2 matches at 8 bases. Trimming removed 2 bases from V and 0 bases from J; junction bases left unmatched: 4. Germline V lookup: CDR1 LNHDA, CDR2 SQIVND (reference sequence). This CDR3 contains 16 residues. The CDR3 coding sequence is TGTGCCAGTAGTATACTAGCGGGCTCTAGCACAGATACGCAGTATTTT. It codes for CASSILAGSSTDTQYF. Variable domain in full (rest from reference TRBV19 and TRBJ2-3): DGGITQSPKYLFRKEGQNVTLSCEQNLNHDAMYWYRQDPGQGLRLIYYSQIVNDFQKGDIAEGYSVSREKKESFPLTVTSAQKNPTAFYLCASSILAGSSTDTQYFGPGTRLTVL.

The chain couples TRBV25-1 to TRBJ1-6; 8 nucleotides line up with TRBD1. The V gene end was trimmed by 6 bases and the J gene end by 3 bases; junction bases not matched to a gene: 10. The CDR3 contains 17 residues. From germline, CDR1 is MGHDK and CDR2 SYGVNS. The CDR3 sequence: CASRNSIGQGYNSPLHF. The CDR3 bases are TGTGCCAGCAGAAACAGTATTGGACAGGGCTATAATTCACCCCTCCACTTT.

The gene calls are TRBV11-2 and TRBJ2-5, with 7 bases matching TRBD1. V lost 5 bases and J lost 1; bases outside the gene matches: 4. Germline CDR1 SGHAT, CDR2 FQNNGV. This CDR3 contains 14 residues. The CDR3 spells CASSLRTGQETQYF. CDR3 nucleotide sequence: TGTGCCAGCAGCCTCCGGACAGGCCAAGAGACCCAGTACTTC.

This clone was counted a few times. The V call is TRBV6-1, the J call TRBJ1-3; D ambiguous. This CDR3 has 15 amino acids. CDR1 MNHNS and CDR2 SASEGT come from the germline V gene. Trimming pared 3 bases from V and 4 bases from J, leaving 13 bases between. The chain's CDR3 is CASSEPRTRGNTIYF. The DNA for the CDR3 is TGTGCCAGCAGTGAGCCACGAACGAGGGGAAACACCATATATTTT.

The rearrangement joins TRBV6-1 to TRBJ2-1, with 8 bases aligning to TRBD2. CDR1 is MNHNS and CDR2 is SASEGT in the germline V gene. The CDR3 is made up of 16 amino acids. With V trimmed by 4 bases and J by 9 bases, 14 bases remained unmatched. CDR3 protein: CASSASGQRRQGEQFF. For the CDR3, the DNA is TGTGCCAGCAGTGCTAGCGGGCAACGACGCCAGGGTGAGCAGTTCTTC.

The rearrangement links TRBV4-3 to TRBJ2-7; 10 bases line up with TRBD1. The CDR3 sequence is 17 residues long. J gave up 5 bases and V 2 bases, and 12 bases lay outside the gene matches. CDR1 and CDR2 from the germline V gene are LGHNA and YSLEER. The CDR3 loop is CASSQSYRDRGKHEQYF. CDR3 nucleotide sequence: TGCGCCAGCAGCCAATCCTACCGGGACAGGGGTAAACACGAGCAGTACTTC.

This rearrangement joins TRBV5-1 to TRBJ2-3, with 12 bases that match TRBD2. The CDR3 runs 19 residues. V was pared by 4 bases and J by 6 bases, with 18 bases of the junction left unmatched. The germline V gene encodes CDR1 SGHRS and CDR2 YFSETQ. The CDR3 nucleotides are TGCGCCAGCAGCAGAATACCTCCTAGCGGGAGGGGACTTGGCGATACGCAGTATTTT. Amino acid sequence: CASSRIPPSGRGLGDTQYF.

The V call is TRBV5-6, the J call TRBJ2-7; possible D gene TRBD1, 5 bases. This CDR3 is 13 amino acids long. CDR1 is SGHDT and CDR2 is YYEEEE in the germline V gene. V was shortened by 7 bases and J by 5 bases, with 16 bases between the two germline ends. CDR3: CASEHKARDEQYF. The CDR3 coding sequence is TGTGCCAGCGAACACAAGGCCAGGGACGAGCAGTACTTC.

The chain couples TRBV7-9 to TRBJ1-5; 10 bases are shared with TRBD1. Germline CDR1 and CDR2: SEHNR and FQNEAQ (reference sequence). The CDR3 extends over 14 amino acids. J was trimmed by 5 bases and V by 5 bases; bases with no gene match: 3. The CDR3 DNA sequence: TGTGCCAGCAGCGTGACAGGGGGCGATCAGCCCCAGCATTTT. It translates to CASSVTGGDQPQHF.

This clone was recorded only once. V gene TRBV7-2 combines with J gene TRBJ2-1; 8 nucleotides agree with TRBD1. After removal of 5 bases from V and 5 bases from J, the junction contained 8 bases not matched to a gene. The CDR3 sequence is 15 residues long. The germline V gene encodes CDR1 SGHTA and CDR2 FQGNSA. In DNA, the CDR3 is TGTGCCAGCAGCCGACCAGGACAGGGAAACAATGAGCAGTTCTTC. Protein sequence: CASSRPGQGNNEQFF. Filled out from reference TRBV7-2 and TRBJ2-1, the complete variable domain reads GAGVSQSPSNKVTEKGKDVELRCDPISGHTALYWYRQSLGQGLEFLIYFQGNSAPDKSGLPSDRFSAERTGGSVSTLTIQRTQQEDSAVYLCASSRPGQGNNEQFFGPGTRLTVL.

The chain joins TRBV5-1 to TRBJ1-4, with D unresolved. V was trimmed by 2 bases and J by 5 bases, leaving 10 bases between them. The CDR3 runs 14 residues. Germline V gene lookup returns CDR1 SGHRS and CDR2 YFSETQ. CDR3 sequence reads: CASSFRQRNEKLFF. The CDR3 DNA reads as TGCGCCAGCAGCTTCCGACAAAGGAATGAAAAACTGTTTTTT.

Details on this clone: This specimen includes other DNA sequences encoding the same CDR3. Here the CDR3 reads CASRTGNTEAFF. The CDR3 bases are TGTGCCAGCAGGACAGGGAACACTGAAGCTTTCTTT. J is TRBJ1-1 and V is TRBV28; possibly TRBD1 for D (6 bases). CDR1 is MDHEN and CDR2 is SYDVKM in the germline V gene. CDR3 length: 12 residues. V lost 6 bases, J lost 1 base, and 6 bases lay in between.